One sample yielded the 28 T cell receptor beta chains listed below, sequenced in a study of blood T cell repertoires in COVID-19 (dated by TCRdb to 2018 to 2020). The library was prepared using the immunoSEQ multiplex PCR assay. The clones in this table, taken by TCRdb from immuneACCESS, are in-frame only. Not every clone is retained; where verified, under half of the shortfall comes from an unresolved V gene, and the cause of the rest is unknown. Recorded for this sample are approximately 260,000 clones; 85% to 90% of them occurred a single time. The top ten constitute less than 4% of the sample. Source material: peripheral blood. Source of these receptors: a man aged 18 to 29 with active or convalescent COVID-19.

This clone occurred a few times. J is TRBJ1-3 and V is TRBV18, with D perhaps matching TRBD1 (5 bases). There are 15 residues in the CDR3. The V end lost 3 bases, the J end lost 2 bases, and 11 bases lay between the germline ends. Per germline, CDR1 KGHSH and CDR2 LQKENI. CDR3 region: CASSPRVPPGNTIYF. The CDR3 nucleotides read TGTGCCAGCTCACCCAGGGTTCCCCCTGGAAACACCATATATTTT.

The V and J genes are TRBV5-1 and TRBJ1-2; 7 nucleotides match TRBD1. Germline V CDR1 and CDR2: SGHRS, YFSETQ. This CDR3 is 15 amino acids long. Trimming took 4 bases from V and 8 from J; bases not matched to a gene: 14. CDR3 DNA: TGCGCCAGCAGCATCCCCACACAGGGGCAAGAAGGCTACACCTTC. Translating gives CASSIPTQGQEGYTF.

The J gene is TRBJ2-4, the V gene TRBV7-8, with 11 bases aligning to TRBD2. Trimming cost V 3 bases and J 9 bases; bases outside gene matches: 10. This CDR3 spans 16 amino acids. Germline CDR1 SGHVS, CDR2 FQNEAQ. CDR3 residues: CASSLGTSGRISIQYF. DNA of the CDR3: TGTGCCAGCAGCTTGGGGACTAGCGGACGAATTAGCATTCAGTACTTC.

In DNA, the CDR3 is TGTGCCAGCAGTGTGAGGACTAGCGGCTCTGGGGCCAACGTCCTGACTTTC. This sequence encodes CASSVRTSGSGANVLTF. The genes are TRBV2 and TRBJ2-6, with 10 bases aligning to TRBD2. The germline gives CDR1 SNHLY, CDR2 FYNNEI. The CDR3 is 17 amino acids. The ends lost 4 bases at V and 0 bases at J; junction bases unmatched: 3. The whole variable domain, remainder taken from reference TRBV2 and TRBJ2-6, is EPEVTQTPSHQVTQMGQEVILRCVPISNHLYFYWYRQILGQKVEFLVSFYNNEISEKSEIFDDQFSVERPDGSNFTLKIRSTKLEDSAMYFCASSVRTSGSGANVLTFGAGSRLTVL.

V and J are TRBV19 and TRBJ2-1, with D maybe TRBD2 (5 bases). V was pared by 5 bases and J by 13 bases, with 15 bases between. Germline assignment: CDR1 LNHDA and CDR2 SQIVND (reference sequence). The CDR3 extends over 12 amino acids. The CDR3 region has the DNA TGTGCCAGTAGTTCCGATCTAGCAAACCAGTTCTTC. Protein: CASSSDLANQFF.

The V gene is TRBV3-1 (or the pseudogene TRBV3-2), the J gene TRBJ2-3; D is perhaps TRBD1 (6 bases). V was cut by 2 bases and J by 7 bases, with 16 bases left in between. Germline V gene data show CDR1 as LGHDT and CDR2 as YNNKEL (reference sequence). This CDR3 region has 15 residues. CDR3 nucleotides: TGTGCCAGCAGCCAACGGACAGCCGTCGGGAATACGCAGTATTTT. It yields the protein CASSQRTAVGNTQYF.

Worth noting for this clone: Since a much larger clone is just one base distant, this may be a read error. This chain's CDR3 is CASSFEGTEAFF. CDR3 DNA: TGTGCCAGCAGTTTCGAGGGCACTGAAGCTTTCTTT. The chain is built from TRBV12-3 or TRBV12-4 and TRBJ1-1; D gene uncertain. This CDR3 has 12 residues. V shed 3 bases and J shed 4 bases, with 6 bases lying between them.

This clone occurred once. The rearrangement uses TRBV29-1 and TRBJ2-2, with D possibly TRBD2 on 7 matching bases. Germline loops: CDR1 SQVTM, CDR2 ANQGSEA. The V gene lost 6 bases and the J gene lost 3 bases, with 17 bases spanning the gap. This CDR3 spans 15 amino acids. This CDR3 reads CSVIFGGRDTGELFF. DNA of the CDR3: TGCAGCGTCATATTCGGGGGGCGCGACACCGGGGAGCTGTTTTTT.

This CDR3 is CASSPGTVDTGELFF. Written as DNA, the CDR3 is TGTGCCAGCAGCCCCGGGACAGTCGACACCGGGGAGCTGTTTTTT. The rearrangement links TRBV5-8 to TRBJ2-2, with 7 bases aligning to TRBD1. From germline, CDR1 is SGHTS and CDR2 YDEGEE. Unmatched junction bases numbered 6, after V lost 4 bases and J lost 3 bases. The CDR3 loop spans 15 amino acids.

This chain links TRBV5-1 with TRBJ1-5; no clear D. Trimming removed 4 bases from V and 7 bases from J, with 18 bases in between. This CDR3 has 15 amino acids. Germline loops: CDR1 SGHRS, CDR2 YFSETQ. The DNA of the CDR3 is TGCGCCAGCAGCAAGCATCACGGGGTCGTACAGCCCCAGCATTTT. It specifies CASSKHHGVVQPQHF.

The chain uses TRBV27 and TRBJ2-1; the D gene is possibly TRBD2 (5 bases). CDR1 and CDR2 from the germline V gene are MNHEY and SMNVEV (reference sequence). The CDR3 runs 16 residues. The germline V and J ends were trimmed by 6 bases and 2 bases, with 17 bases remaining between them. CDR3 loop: CASRRLGSPTYNEQFF. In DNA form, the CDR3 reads TGTGCCAGCAGGCGCCTGGGGAGCCCAACCTACAATGAGCAGTTCTTC.

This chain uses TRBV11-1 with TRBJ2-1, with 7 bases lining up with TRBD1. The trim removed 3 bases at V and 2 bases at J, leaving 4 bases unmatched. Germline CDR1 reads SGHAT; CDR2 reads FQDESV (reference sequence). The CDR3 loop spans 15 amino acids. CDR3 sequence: CASSFTGVTYNEQFF. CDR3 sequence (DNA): TGTGCCAGCAGCTTTACAGGGGTCACCTACAATGAGCAGTTCTTC.

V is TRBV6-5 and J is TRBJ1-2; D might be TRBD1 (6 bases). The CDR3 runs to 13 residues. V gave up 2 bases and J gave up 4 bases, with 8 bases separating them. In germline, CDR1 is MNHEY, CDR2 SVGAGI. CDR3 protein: CASSYGQLYGYTF. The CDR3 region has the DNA TGTGCCAGCAGTTACGGACAGCTCTATGGCTACACCTTC.

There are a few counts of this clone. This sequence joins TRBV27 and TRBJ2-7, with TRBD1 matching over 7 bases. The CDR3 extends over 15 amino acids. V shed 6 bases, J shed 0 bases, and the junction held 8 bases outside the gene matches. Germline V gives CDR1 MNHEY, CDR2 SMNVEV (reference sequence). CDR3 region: CASSPGTESSYEQYF. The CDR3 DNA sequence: TGTGCCAGCAGCCCCGGGACAGAGAGCTCCTACGAGCAGTACTTC.

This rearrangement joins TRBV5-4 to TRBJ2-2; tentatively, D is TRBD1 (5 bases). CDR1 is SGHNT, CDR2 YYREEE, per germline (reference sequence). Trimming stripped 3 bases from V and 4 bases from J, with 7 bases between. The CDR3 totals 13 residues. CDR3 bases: TGTGCCAGCAGCTCCAGGGTCACCGGGGAGCTGTTTTTT. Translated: CASSSRVTGELFF.

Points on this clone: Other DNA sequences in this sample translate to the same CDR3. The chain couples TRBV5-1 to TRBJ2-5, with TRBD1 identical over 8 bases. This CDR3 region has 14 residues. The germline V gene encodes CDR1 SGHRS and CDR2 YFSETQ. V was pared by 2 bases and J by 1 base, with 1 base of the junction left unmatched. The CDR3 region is CASSFGQGQETQYF. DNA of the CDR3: TGCGCCAGCAGCTTCGGACAGGGCCAAGAGACCCAGTACTTC.

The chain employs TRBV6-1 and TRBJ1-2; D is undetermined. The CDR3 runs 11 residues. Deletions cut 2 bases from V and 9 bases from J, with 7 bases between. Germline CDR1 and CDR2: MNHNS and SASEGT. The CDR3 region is CASSERRSYTF. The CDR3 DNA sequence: TGTGCCAGCAGTGAAAGGAGGAGCTACACCTTC.

CDR3 in amino acids: CATSDLVGGSTQYF. CDR3 DNA: TGTGCCACCAGTGATTTGGTAGGGGGAAGTACGCAGTATTTT. The gene calls are TRBV24-1 and TRBJ2-3, with D tentatively TRBD1 (6 bases). The CDR3 is 14 amino acids. CDR1 is KGHDR and CDR2 is SFDVKD in the germline V gene. With 0 bases removed from V and 8 bases from J, the gap between germline ends came to 11 bases.

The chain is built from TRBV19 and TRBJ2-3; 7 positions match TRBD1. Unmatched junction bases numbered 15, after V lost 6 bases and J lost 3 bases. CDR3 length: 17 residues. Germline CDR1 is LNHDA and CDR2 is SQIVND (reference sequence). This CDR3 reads CASSHRDRADGTDTQYF. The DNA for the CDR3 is TGTGCCAGTAGCCACCGCGACAGGGCGGATGGAACAGATACGCAGTATTTT.

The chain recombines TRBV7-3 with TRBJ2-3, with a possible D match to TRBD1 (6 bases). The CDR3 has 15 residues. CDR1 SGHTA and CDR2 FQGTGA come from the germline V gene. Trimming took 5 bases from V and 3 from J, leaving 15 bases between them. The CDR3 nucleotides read TGTGCCAGCAGCCGAGGACAGTTAGGAACAGATACGCAGTATTTT. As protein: CASSRGQLGTDTQYF. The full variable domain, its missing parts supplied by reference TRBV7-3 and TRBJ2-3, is GAGVSQTPSNKVTEKGKYVELRCDPISGHTALYWYRQSLGQGPEFLIYFQGTGAADDSGLPNDRFFAVRPEGSVSTLKIQRTERGDSAVYLCASSRGQLGTDTQYFGPGTRLTVL.

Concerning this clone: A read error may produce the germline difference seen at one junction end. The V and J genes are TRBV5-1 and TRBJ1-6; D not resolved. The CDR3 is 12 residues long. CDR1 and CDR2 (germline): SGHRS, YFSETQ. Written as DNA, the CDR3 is TGCGCCAGCAGCTCCAATAATTCACCCCTCCACTTT. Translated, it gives CASSSNNSPLHF.

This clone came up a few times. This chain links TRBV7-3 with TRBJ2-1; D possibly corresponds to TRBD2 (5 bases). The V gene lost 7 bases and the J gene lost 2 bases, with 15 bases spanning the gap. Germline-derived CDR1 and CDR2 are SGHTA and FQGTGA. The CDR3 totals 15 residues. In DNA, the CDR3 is TGTGCCAGCACCCCATACAGAGGGACCTACAATGAGCAGTTCTTC. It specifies CASTPYRGTYNEQFF.

The CDR3 reads CAWSDRGRQPQHF. The CDR3 DNA sequence: TGTGCCTGGAGTGACCGGGGAAGGCAGCCCCAGCATTTT. V and J are TRBV30 and TRBJ1-5, with D unresolved. V dropped 1 base and J dropped 7 bases, with 11 bases sitting between them. The CDR3 has 13 residues. Germline CDR1 GTSNPN, CDR2 SVGIG (reference sequence). The entire variable domain, with the rest obtained from reference TRBV30 and TRBJ1-5, is as follows: SQTIHQWPATLVQPVGSPLSLECTVEGTSNPNLYWYRQAAGRGLQLLFYSVGIGQISSEVPQNLSASRPQDRQFILSSKKLLLSDSGFYLCAWSDRGRQPQHFGDGTRLSIL.

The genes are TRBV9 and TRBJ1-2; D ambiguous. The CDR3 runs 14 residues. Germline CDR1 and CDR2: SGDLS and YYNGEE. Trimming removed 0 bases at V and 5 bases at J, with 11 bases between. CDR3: CASSVGGPRYGYTF. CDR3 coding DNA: TGTGCCAGCAGCGTAGGTGGTCCTAGATATGGCTACACCTTC.

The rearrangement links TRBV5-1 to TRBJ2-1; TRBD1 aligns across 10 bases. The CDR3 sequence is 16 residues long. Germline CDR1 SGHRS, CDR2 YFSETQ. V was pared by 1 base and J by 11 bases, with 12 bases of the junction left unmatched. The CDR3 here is CASSLRDRGPSGQQFF. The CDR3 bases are TGCGCCAGCAGCTTGAGGGACAGGGGACCTTCGGGGCAGCAGTTCTTC.

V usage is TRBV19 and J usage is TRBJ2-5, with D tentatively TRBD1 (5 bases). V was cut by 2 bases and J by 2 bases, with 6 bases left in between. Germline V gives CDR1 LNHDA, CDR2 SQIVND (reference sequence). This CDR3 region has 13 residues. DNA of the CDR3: TGTGCCAGTAGTATAAGGGGACAAGAGACCCAGTACTTC. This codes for CASSIRGQETQYF.

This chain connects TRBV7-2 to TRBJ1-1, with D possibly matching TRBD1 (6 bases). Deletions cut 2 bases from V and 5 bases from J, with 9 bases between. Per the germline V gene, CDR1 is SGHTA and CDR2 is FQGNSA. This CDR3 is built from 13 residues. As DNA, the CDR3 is TGTGCCAGCAGCTTAACTAGGGGGACTGAAGCTTTCTTT. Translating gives CASSLTRGTEAFF.

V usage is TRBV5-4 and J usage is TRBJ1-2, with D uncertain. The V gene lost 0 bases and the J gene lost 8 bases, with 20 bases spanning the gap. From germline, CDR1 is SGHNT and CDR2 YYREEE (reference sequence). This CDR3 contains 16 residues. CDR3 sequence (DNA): TGTGCCAGCAGCTTGGCACGGGCGGGTCCAGGAAGGGGCTACACCTTC. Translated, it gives CASSLARAGPGRGYTF. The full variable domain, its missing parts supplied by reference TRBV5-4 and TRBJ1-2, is ETGVTQSPTHLIKTRGQQVTLRCSSQSGHNTVSWYQQALGQGPQFIFQYYREEENGRGNFPPRFSGLQFPNYSSELNVNALELDDSALYLCASSLARAGPGRGYTFGSGTRLTVV.